The clone carrying this TCR beta chain has ten or more counts. Its antigen is not identified. The TCR beta CDR3 regions underwent amplification using RNA transcripts as the source. The HTBI primer set served for first-round RT-PCR of the TCR CDR3. TCRdb used MiXCR to reprocess the multiplex PCR reads, holding one entry per CDR3 protein. This repertoire shows fewer than 450,000 distinct CDR3 sequences, over 12% found once; its top ten account for 25% to 30%. This sample was included in a study of T cells in Graves' hyperthyroidism and ophthalmopathy. Study-level findings and limits: Blood also contained most expanded thyroid clonotypes above 0.001. Ophthalmopathy was separated from stable hyperthyroidism by a 13 V-J model.

Exclusion followed for patients with uncontrolled infection, other autoimmune disease, pregnancy or lactation. Sequences were obtained from blood. The TCR comes from a man in his fifties or sixties with Graves' ophthalmopathy.

The CDR3 nucleotides read TGCAGTGCGCCGGGGGCGCTGAGCACTGAAGCTTTCTTT. This encodes CSAPGALSTEAFF. The V gene is TRBV20-1, the J gene TRBJ1-1, with D tentatively TRBD1 (6 bases). Trimming shortened V by 6 bases and J by 4 bases, and 15 bases separated the two germline ends. Germline loops: CDR1 DFQATT, CDR2 SNEGSKA (reference sequence). The CDR3 totals 13 residues.